The rows below give T cell receptor beta chains drawn from one sample of a study of cytomegalovirus exposure and HLA in healthy donors. Here immunoSEQ multiplex PCR was the method, and the copy in TCRdb shows in-frame clones only, minus some. The repertoire consists of about 66,000 clones, with around 97% occurring once and the leading ten covering 1.5% to 2%. The sequenced sample was PBMCs. The source is a woman younger than 35 in good health and CMV-seropositive. The conserved cysteine and the conserved F or W are not part of the CDR3 here. The D gene is left open where the match is weak.

. | TRBV5-1 | ASSFDSIYEQY
. | TRBV7-6 | ASSLASSRGAGELF
. | TRBV7-9 | ASSLSRVVTEAF
. | TRBV4-1 | ASSQGPPEVRGYT
. | TRBV28 | ASSFFLLSGIANTIY
TRBD2 | TRBV7-9 | ASSTWTSGVSSYNEQF
. | TRBV28 | ASSFPQVYGYT
. | TRBV30 | AWSGLLSGANVLT
TRBD2 | TRBV5-4 | ASSLDGLAALSYNEQF
TRBD1 | TRBV5-1 | ASSFPDRGREQY
. | TRBV7-6 | ASSLALNPRQF
. | TRBV18 | ASSPVRLSSYEQY
. | TRBV2 | ASRERVT
TRBD2 | TRBV15 | ATSRDPRVSGGEYNEQF
TRBD2 | TRBV5-4 | ASSPTSGETQY
. | TRBV30 | ALQGIGETQY
. | TRBV6-1 | ASSSDSLNQPQH